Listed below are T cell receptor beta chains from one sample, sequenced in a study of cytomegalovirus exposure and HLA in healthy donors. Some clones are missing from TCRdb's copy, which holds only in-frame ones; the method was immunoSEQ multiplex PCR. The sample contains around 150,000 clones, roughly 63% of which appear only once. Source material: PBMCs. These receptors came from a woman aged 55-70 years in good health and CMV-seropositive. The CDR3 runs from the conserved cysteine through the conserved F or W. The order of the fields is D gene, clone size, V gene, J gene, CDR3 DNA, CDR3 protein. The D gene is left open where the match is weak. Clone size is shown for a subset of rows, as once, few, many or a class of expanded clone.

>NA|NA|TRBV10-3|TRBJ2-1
TGTGCCATCAGTGAGTCGAAGGACAGTGGGGTTTACAATGAGCAGTTCTTC
CAISESKDSGVYNEQFF
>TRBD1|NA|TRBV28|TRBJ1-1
TGTGCCAGTTCCGGACAGGGGACTGAAGCTTTCTTT
CASSGQGTEAFF
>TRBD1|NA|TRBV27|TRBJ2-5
TGTGCCAGCAGTTCCCTGGGACAGGCGGCCGGCGAGACCCAGTACTTC
CASSSLGQAAGETQYF
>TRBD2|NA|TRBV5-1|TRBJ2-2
TGCGCCAGCAGCTTGACGGGGGGGAAGGCCGGGGAGCTGTTTTTT
CASSLTGGKAGELFF
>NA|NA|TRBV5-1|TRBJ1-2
TGCGCCAGCAGCTTTGGGGGGGCAGGTGACTATGGCTACACCTTC
CASSFGGAGDYGYTF
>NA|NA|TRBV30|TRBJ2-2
TGTGCCTGGACCCAAGAGAGGCGAACCGGGGAGCTGTTTTTT
CAWTQERRTGELFF
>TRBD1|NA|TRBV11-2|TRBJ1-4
TGTGCCAGCAGCTCTACAGGGGGCGCGGGAAAACTGTTTTTT
CASSSTGGAGKLFF
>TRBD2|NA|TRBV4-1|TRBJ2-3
TGCGCCAGCAGCCAAGAGTCGACTAGCGGGAGTGCAGATACGCAGTATTTT
CASSQESTSGSADTQYF
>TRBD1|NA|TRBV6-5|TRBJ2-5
TGTGCCAGCAGTCCCGGGACAGCTCAAGAGACCCAGTACTTC
CASSPGTAQETQYF
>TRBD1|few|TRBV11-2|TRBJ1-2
TGTGCCAGCAGCGGAGGGACAGGGGGTTTCAACTATGGCTACACCTTC
CASSGGTGGFNYGYTF
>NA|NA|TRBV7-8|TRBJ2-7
TGTGCCAGCAGCCCGCTAGGGACTGGATCCTACGAGCAGTACTTC
CASSPLGTGSYEQYF
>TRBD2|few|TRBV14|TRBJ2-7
TGTGCCAGCAGCCAAGGACTAGCGGGAGCCTTGCAGTACTTC
CASSQGLAGALQYF
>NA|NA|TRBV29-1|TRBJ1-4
TGCAGCGTTAAACCAGGGCCTGGTGAAAAACTGTTTTTT
CSVKPGPGEKLFF
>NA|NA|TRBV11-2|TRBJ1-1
TGTGCCAGCAGCTTAGCTGGGAGTGGCACTGAAGCTTTCTTT
CASSLAGSGTEAFF
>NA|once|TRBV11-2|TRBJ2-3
TGTGCCAGCAGCAGCGGGAGCACAGATACGCAGTATTTT
CASSSGSTDTQYF
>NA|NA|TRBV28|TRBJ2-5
TGTGCCAGCAGTTTGGGGGCTCTCCAAGAGACCCAGTACTTC
CASSLGALQETQYF
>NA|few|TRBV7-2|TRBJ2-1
TGTGCCAGCAGCTTCGACAGGAGTCTCTACAATGAGCAGTTCTTC
CASSFDRSLYNEQFF
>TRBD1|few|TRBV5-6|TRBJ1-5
TGTGCCAGCAGCTCGGGCGGGACAGGCAATCAGCCCCAGCATTTT
CASSSGGTGNQPQHF
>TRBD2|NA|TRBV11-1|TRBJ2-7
TGTGCCAGCAGCCTGGGACTAGCGGGAGTGGGCGAGCAGTACTTC
CASSLGLAGVGEQYF
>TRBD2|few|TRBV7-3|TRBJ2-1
TGTGCCAGCAGCCGTAGCGGGAACTCCTACAATGAGCAGTTCTTC
CASSRSGNSYNEQFF
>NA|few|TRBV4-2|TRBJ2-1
TGTGCCAGCAGCCAAGATCCTGCTAGGAACAATGAGCAGTTCTTC
CASSQDPARNNEQFF
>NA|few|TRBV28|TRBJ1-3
TGTGCCAGCAGTCCCGCAGTTTTCTCTGGAAACACCATATATTTT
CASSPAVFSGNTIYF
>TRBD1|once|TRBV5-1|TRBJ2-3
TGCGCCAGCAGCCGAGAGACAGGGTCCCCAGATACGCAGTATTTT
CASSRETGSPDTQYF
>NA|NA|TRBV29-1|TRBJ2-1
TGCAGCGTTGAAAGGGGGGGGAAGAAGGCCTACAATGAGCAGTTCTTC
CSVERGGKKAYNEQFF
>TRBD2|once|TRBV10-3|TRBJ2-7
TGTGCCATCAGTCCGCTACTAGCGGGAGGTTCCTACGAGCAGTACTTC
CAISPLLAGGSYEQYF
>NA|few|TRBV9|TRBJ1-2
TGTGCCAGCAGCGTAAGGGCAGGGAACTATGGCTACACCTTC
CASSVRAGNYGYTF
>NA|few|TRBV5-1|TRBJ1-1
TGCGCCAGCAGCTTGGCCGGGGGAAACACTGAAGCTTTCTTT
CASSLAGGNTEAFF
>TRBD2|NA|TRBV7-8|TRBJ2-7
TGTGCCAGCAGCCCCGGGGGGGAGGCCTACGAGCAGTACTTC
CASSPGGEAYEQYF
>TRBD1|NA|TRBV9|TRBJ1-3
TGTGCCAGCAGCCCAGGGGGATTTCTGGAAAACACCATATATTTT
CASSPGGFLENTIYF
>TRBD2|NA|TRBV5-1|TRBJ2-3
TGCGCCAGCAGCCCGACTAGCGGGAGGGCAGATACGCAGTATTTT
CASSPTSGRADTQYF
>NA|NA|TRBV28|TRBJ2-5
TGTGCCAGCAGTTTACGCAACAGGAACCAAGAGACCCAGTACTTC
CASSLRNRNQETQYF
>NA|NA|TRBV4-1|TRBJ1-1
TGCGCCAGCAGCCAAGACTCTTCAGGGGTATCCATGAACACTGAAGCTTTCTTT
CASSQDSSGVSMNTEAFF
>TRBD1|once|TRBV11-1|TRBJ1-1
TGTGCCAGCAGGCCTAACAGGGGGCTACCTGAAGCTTTCTTT
CASRPNRGLPEAFF
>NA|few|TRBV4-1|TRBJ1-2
TGCGCCAGCAGCCAAGATTACCTCGTTGGCGGGGGCTACACCTTC
CASSQDYLVGGGYTF
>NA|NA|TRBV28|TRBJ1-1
TGTGCCAGCAGCCTCGACATGAACACTGAAGCTTTCTTT
CASSLDMNTEAFF
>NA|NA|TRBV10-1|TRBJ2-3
TGCGCCAGCAGTGAGGCCCCTCGGCCTAGTAGCACAGATACGCAGTATTTT
CASSEAPRPSSTDTQYF
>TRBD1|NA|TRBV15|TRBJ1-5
TGTGCCACCAGCCTCGGGACAGCAAATCAGCCCCAGCATTTT
CATSLGTANQPQHF
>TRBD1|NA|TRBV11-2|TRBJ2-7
TGTGCCAGCAGAAAAGGACAGGTAGACGAGCAGTACTTC
CASRKGQVDEQYF
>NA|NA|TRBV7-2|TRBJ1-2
TGTGCCAGCAGCTTAGGACGGGGCTATGGCTACACCTTC
CASSLGRGYGYTF
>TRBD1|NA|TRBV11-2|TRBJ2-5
TGTGCCAGCAGCTCAACGACAGGGGCGGAGACCCAGTACTTC
CASSSTTGAETQYF
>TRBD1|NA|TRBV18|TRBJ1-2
TGTGCCAGCTCACCCGGGACAGGGGTTGCTGGCTACACCTTC
CASSPGTGVAGYTF
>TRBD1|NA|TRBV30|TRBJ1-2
TGTGCCTGGAGTCAAGGCGTCGGGGACAGAGCTAACTATGGCTACACCTTC
CAWSQGVGDRANYGYTF
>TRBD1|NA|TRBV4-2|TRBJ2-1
TGTGCCAGCAGCCAAGACGACAGGGCTAGCAATGAGCAGTTCTTC
CASSQDDRASNEQFF
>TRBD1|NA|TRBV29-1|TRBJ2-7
TGCAGCGTTGGACAGGGACGCTACGAGCAGTACTTC
CSVGQGRYEQYF
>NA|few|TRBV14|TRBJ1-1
TGTGCCAGCAGTCTTGGACAGCACACTGAAGCTTTCTTT
CASSLGQHTEAFF
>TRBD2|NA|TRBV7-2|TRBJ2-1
TGTGCCAGCAGCCCCGGGACTATGGTGGCTAGTGAGCAGTTCTTC
CASSPGTMVASEQFF
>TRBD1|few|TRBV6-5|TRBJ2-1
TGTGCCAGCAGTTACGCTCCCGGGACAGGGATGAATGAGCAGTTCTTC
CASSYAPGTGMNEQFF
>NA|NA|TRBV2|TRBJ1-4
TGTGCCAGCGGGAGGTTAGAGAATGAAAAACTGTTTTTT
CASGRLENEKLFF
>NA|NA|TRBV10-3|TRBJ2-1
TGTGCCATCAGTGAGATCTCTAGGTCCGAGCAGTTCTTC
CAISEISRSEQFF
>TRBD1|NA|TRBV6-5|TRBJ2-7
TGTGCCAGCAGTTACGGGGACAGGGGCTACGAGCAGTACTTC
CASSYGDRGYEQYF
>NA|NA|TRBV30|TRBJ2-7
TGTGCCTGGAGTGTAGGTCGGGGTAGGGAGCAGTACTTC
CAWSVGRGREQYF
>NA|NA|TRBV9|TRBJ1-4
TGTGCCAGCAGCGTAGATGCCAGGAATGAAAAACTGTTTTTT
CASSVDARNEKLFF
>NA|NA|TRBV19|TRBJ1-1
TGTGCCAGTAGTAATAATAGGGGCACTGAAGCTTTCTTT
CASSNNRGTEAFF
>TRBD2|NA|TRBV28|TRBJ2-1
TGTGCCAGCAGCCTGGAGGGACTAGCGGGAGCGGTTGAGCAGTTCTTC
CASSLEGLAGAVEQFF